The subject of this entry is one T cell receptor (beta chain). This specimen belongs to a study of control samples from healthy donors and cancer patients. Clones were read by immunoSEQ multiplex PCR, and TCRdb kept only the in-frame ones, dropping some. The table includes 150,000 or so clones, 80% to 90% detected once. This TCR was sampled from a man younger than 45 in good health. The sample consisted of blood.

CDR3 sequence: CAWSDRGSYGYTF. CDR3 nucleotide sequence: TGTGCCTGGTCTGACAGGGGGTCGTATGGCTACACCTTC. This chain links TRBV30 with TRBJ1-2; 9 positions agree with TRBD1. CDR3 size: 13 residues. Germline loops: CDR1 GTSNPN, CDR2 SVGIG (reference sequence). Losses at the gene ends were 5 bases for V and 5 bases for J; bases not matched to a gene: 6.